What follows are 2 T cell receptor beta chains derived from one specimen sequenced in a study of memory CD4+ T cells and cytomegalovirus serostatus. The data were produced by immunoSEQ multiplex PCR, yet TCRdb's version contains in-frame clones alone and is incomplete. Among roughly 54,000 clones listed, roughly 79% were seen once. Single viable CD3+CD4+CD8-CD45RO+ cells were sorted as the memory CD4+ T cells. The material sequenced was memory CD4+ T cells from blood. These receptors were obtained from an adult in good health and CMV-seronegative.

The V gene is TRBV7-9, the J gene TRBJ1-1; D is possibly TRBD1 (5 bases). The V end was cut by 3 bases, the J end by 6 bases, with 11 bases between. The germline V gene encodes CDR1 SEHNR and CDR2 FQNEAQ (reference sequence). The CDR3 has 13 amino acids. The CDR3 is CASSLGGRAEAFF. The CDR3 DNA sequence: TGTGCCAGCAGCTTGGGGGGTCGGGCTGAAGCTTTCTTT.

The V call is TRBV2, the J call TRBJ1-1; D remains ambiguous. Germline-derived CDR1 and CDR2 are SNHLY and FYNNEI. V lost 3 bases and J 1 base, leaving 6 bases between the germline ends. The CDR3 is 13 residues long. The CDR3: CASSDTRNTEAFF. The CDR3 DNA sequence: TGTGCCAGCAGTGATACACGGAACACTGAAGCTTTCTTT. The whole variable domain, remainder taken from reference TRBV2 and TRBJ1-1, is EPEVTQTPSHQVTQMGQEVILRCVPISNHLYFYWYRQILGQKVEFLVSFYNNEISEKSEIFDDQFSVERPDGSNFTLKIRSTKLEDSAMYFCASSDTRNTEAFFGQGTRLTVV.